The following is a T cell receptor (beta chain) sequence with its context. These data belong to a study of technical replicates of blood from several donors. The method was immunoSEQ multiplex PCR; TCRdb's version includes in-frame clones alone and lacks a portion of them. The table includes 45,000 to 60,000 clones, about 93% detected once. Germline CDR1 is MDHEN and CDR2 is SYDVKM. The CDR3 length is 14 residues. The trim removed 3 bases at V and 5 bases at J, leaving 3 bases unmatched. This chain connects TRBV28 to TRBJ1-1; TRBD1 matches 10 bases. This TCR came from a human donor in good health. Some clones in this sample may be carry-over from other donors' samples. Source material: PBMCs. The chain's CDR3 is CASSLGQGWTEAFF. The CDR3 DNA is TGTGCCAGCAGTTTGGGACAGGGGTGGACTGAAGCTTTCTTT.